A single sample is the source of the 31 T cell receptor beta chains below, sequenced in a study of OX40 agonist ivuxolimab in advanced cancers. Assay used: immunoSEQ multiplex PCR; TCRdb lists only in-frame clones, some missing. The data contain about 26,000 clones, over 85% of them singletons. The sequencing used CD4+ or CD8+ T cells sorted from blood, collected in a trial of the OX40 agonist ivuxolimab. The receptors derive from an adult with an advanced solid tumor such as melanoma, head and neck, liver or kidney cancer.

CDR3 residues: CASSEWGWENIQYF. The CDR3 nucleotides are TGTGCCAGCAGTGAATGGGGATGGGAAAACATTCAGTACTTC. This rearrangement joins TRBV2 to TRBJ2-4; D is ambiguous. The CDR3 spans 14 residues. V was clipped by 2 bases and J by 5 bases, with 10 bases between them. CDR1 SNHLY and CDR2 FYNNEI come from the germline V gene. Combining the CDR3 with reference TRBV2 and TRBJ2-4 gives the whole variable domain EPEVTQTPSHQVTQMGQEVILRCVPISNHLYFYWYRQILGQKVEFLVSFYNNEISEKSEIFDDQFSVERPDGSNFTLKIRSTKLEDSAMYFCASSEWGWENIQYFGAGTRLSVL.

This clone is medium-sized. The V gene is TRBV6-5, the J gene TRBJ1-1; D gene unclear. The V gene lost 8 bases and the J gene lost 0 bases, with 10 bases spanning the gap. The germline gives CDR1 MNHEY, CDR2 SVGAGI. The CDR3 is made up of 13 amino acids. The CDR3 bases are TGTGCCAGCGGAGGCACCATGAACACTGAAGCTTTCTTT. It translates to CASGGTMNTEAFF.

The V and J genes are TRBV4-2 and TRBJ1-2, with 7 bases fitting TRBD1. Germline values: CDR1 LGHNA, CDR2 YNFKEQ. This CDR3 has 16 residues. Trimming removed 0 bases from V and 0 bases from J; junction bases left unmatched: 4. The chain's CDR3 is CASSQEQGIANYGYTF. The DNA of the CDR3 is TGTGCCAGCAGCCAAGAACAGGGGATAGCTAACTATGGCTACACCTTC.

This clone has just one count. The chain couples TRBV10-2 to TRBJ2-7; D remains ambiguous. The germline gives CDR1 WSHSY, CDR2 SAAADI. The CDR3 is 13 residues long. The V and J ends lost 2 bases and 2 bases respectively, with 7 bases between them. For the CDR3, the DNA is TGCGCCAGCAGTGAGCCGACCCCCTACGAGCAGTACTTC. This gives the protein CASSEPTPYEQYF.

The gene calls are TRBV7-9 and TRBJ2-3, with TRBD2 matching over 11 bases. Trimming at V came to 4 bases and at J to 2 bases, leaving 14 bases not matched to a gene. CDR3 length equals 19 residues. The germline gives CDR1 SEHNR, CDR2 FQNEAQ (reference sequence). The CDR3 nucleotides read TGTGCCAGCAGCTCCGAGCCCGGGACTAGCGGACAACACACAGATACGCAGTATTTT. Translated: CASSSEPGTSGQHTDTQYF.

The rearrangement joins TRBV6-1 to TRBJ2-7; TRBD1 is a possible D gene (5 bases). V dropped 2 bases and J dropped 0 bases, with 14 bases sitting between them. The CDR3 is 16 amino acids. The germline V gene encodes CDR1 MNHNS and CDR2 SASEGT. CDR3 loop: CASSEFRTLSSYEQYF. CDR3 sequence (DNA): TGTGCCAGCAGTGAATTTAGGACATTGAGCTCCTACGAGCAGTACTTC.

This clone was counted a single time. V gene TRBV10-2 combines with J gene TRBJ2-7; TRBD2 might be the D (5 bases). Deletions cut 3 bases from V and 5 bases from J, with 14 bases between. Germline V gene data show CDR1 as WSHSY and CDR2 as SAAADI. The CDR3 loop spans 14 amino acids. The CDR3 reads CASSEGSYGDEQYF. CDR3 in DNA: TGCGCCAGCAGTGAAGGGTCCTACGGGGACGAGCAGTACTTC.

V is TRBV5-5 and J is TRBJ2-7, with 8 bases identical to TRBD1. Germline CDR1 is SGHKS and CDR2 is YYEKEE (reference sequence). The CDR3 length is 16 residues. The ends lost 4 bases at V and 3 bases at J; junction bases unmatched: 12. The CDR3 protein is CASSPGRAGGFYEQYF. DNA for the CDR3: TGTGCCAGCAGCCCAGGGCGGGCAGGGGGCTTCTACGAGCAGTACTTC.

This clone was seen just once. The chain uses TRBV29-1 and TRBJ2-5; 10 bases fit TRBD2. The CDR3 totals 15 residues. Germline values: CDR1 SQVTM, CDR2 ANQGSEA. V trimming: 4 bases; J trimming: 4 bases; junction bases outside the gene matches: 9. The DNA of the CDR3 is TGCAGCGTTGCCTTGGGTAGCGGGAGGCCAGAGACCCAGTACTTC. Residues: CSVALGSGRPETQYF.

V usage is TRBV7-9 and J usage is TRBJ2-3; D is perhaps TRBD2 (6 bases). Per germline, CDR1 SEHNR and CDR2 FQNEAQ (reference sequence). This CDR3 is built from 13 residues. Trimming shortened V by 0 bases and J by 5 bases, and 6 bases separated the two germline ends. The CDR3 DNA sequence: TGTGCCAGCAGCTTAGCGCGGGAAGATACGCAGTATTTT. Translated: CASSLAREDTQYF.

The V call is TRBV9, the J call TRBJ1-6; D is unresolved. Per germline, CDR1 SGDLS and CDR2 YYNGEE. This CDR3 region has 16 residues. V was cut by 4 bases and J by 0 bases, with 11 bases left in between. The CDR3 reads CASSPHEGSYNSPLHF. CDR3 in DNA: TGTGCCAGCAGCCCTCACGAGGGCTCCTATAATTCACCCCTCCACTTT.

The rearrangement links TRBV9 to TRBJ2-7, with 10 bases fitting TRBD1. After removal of 3 bases from V and 2 bases from J, the junction contained 5 bases not matched to a gene. The CDR3 runs 15 residues. Germline CDR1 is SGDLS and CDR2 is YYNGEE. The CDR3 sequence: CASSATGGVTYEQYF. The CDR3 DNA sequence: TGTGCCAGCAGCGCGACAGGGGGCGTCACCTACGAGCAGTACTTC.

The J gene is TRBJ1-1, the V gene TRBV11-2, with D hard to call. CDR3 length equals 17 residues. Germline V gives CDR1 SGHAT, CDR2 FQNNGV. The germline V and J ends were trimmed by 1 base and 1 base, with 16 bases remaining between them. The CDR3 DNA reads TGTGCCAGCAGCTTAGGAGTGACTACCTATGAGAACACTGAAGCTTTCTTT. This gives the protein CASSLGVTTYENTEAFF.

This sequence joins TRBV5-1 and TRBJ2-7; 12 bases match TRBD2. The V and J ends lost 4 bases and 1 base, in that order; junction bases with no gene match: 6. In germline, CDR1 is SGHRS, CDR2 YFSETQ. The CDR3 is 16 amino acids. CDR3 protein: CASSPRLAGVSYEQYF. CDR3 bases: TGCGCCAGCAGCCCCCGACTAGCGGGAGTTTCCTACGAGCAGTACTTC.

V is TRBV5-1 and J is TRBJ2-5; possible D gene TRBD1, 6 bases. Trimming stripped 0 bases from V and 1 base from J, with 16 bases between. The CDR3 length is 17 residues. The germline gives CDR1 SGHRS, CDR2 YFSETQ. The CDR3 is CASSLDTDSFFQETQYF. Here the CDR3 DNA reads TGCGCCAGCAGCTTGGATACGGACAGTTTCTTCCAAGAGACCCAGTACTTC.

The rearrangement links TRBV27 to TRBJ1-1, with D perhaps TRBD1 (5 bases). V lost 5 bases, J lost 1 base, and 5 bases lay in between. The CDR3 has 12 amino acids. Germline CDR1 reads MNHEY; CDR2 reads SMNVEV (reference sequence). This CDR3 is CASSTGNTEAFF. The CDR3, as DNA: TGTGCCAGCAGTACAGGGAACACTGAAGCTTTCTTT.

CDR3 protein: CASSSRGTTTYEQYF. The CDR3 DNA follows: TGTGCCAGCAGTTCACGCGGAACCACCACCTACGAGCAGTACTTC. The chain is built from TRBV6-6 and TRBJ2-7; D gene unclear. This CDR3 is built from 15 residues. Trimming pared 4 bases from V and 2 bases from J, leaving 15 bases between. Looked up from germline, CDR1 is MNHNY and CDR2 is SVGAGI (reference sequence).

J is TRBJ1-5 and V is TRBV5-6; no definite D call. Germline V CDR1 and CDR2: SGHDT, YYEEEE. CDR3 size: 10 residues. Deletions cut 4 bases from V and 6 bases from J, with 2 bases between. CDR3 DNA sequence: TGTGCCAGCAGCGTTCAGCCCCAGCATTTT. Translating gives CASSVQPQHF.

The chain has TRBV2 and TRBJ1-2; 7 bases are a match to TRBD1. The ends lost 5 bases at V and 4 bases at J; junction bases unmatched: 10. Germline CDR1 SNHLY, CDR2 FYNNEI. The CDR3 extends over 15 amino acids. CDR3 coding DNA: TGTGCCAGCAGTCCGCTCGCAGACAGGGTCTATGGCTACACCTTC. It encodes CASSPLADRVYGYTF.

The chain couples TRBV6-1 to TRBJ2-3; 13 bases are shared with TRBD2. Germline values: CDR1 MNHNS, CDR2 SASEGT. The CDR3 extends over 16 amino acids. With V trimmed by 2 bases and J by 4 bases, 3 bases remained unmatched. Written as DNA, the CDR3 is TGTGCCAGCAGTGAACAGGGACTAGCGGGGTCAGATACGCAGTATTTT. This translates into CASSEQGLAGSDTQYF.

This clone was counted once. This sequence joins TRBV13 and TRBJ2-7; unclear D gene. CDR1 and CDR2 (germline): PRHDT, FYEKMQ (reference sequence). The CDR3 runs to 15 residues. Trimming shortened V by 5 bases and J by 2 bases, and 16 bases separated the two germline ends. CDR3 nucleotide sequence: TGTGCCAGCAGCCCCCCCGGCGCCCTTGCCTACGAGCAGTACTTC. Its translation: CASSPPGALAYEQYF.

The chain carries TRBV5-1 and TRBJ2-1; no reliable D call. Germline CDR1 SGHRS, CDR2 YFSETQ. Deletions cut 5 bases from V and 10 bases from J, with 13 bases between. This CDR3 is built from 12 residues. The CDR3: CASSPPGEEQFF. CDR3 nucleotide sequence: TGCGCCAGCAGTCCCCCTGGCGAAGAGCAGTTCTTC.

This chain connects TRBV27 to TRBJ2-2; TRBD2 is a possible D gene (6 bases). CDR3 length: 16 amino acids. Germline V gene data show CDR1 as MNHEY and CDR2 as SMNVEV (reference sequence). Trimming removed 6 bases at V and 4 bases at J, with 18 bases between. Written as DNA, the CDR3 is TGTGCCAGCAGGGGCTTTATTTGGGGGGTCACCGGGGAGCTGTTTTTT. Its translation is CASRGFIWGVTGELFF.

The chain links TRBV19 to TRBJ2-1; no firm D call. From germline, CDR1 is LNHDA and CDR2 SQIVND (reference sequence). The CDR3 has 12 residues. V was clipped by 6 bases and J by 3 bases, with 6 bases between them. CDR3: CASRSSYNEQFF. The CDR3 region has the DNA TGTGCCAGTAGGAGCAGCTACAATGAGCAGTTCTTC. Combining the CDR3 with reference TRBV19 and TRBJ2-1 gives the whole variable domain DGGITQSPKYLFRKEGQNVTLSCEQNLNHDAMYWYRQDPGQGLRLIYYSQIVNDFQKGDIAEGYSVSREKKESFPLTVTSAQKNPTAFYLCASRSSYNEQFFGPGTRLTVL.

J is TRBJ2-7 and V is TRBV15; TRBD2 agrees at 10 bases. With 0 bases clipped from V and 2 bases from J, the junction kept 10 bases outside the gene matches. There are 18 residues in the CDR3. Germline CDR1 is LNHNV and CDR2 is YYDKDF (reference sequence). In DNA form, the CDR3 reads TGTGCCACCAGCAGAGATTTCAGCGGGAGGGCCGCGGCCTACGAGCAGTACTTC. It specifies CATSRDFSGRAAAYEQYF. Full variable domain (outside the CDR3, taken from reference TRBV15 and TRBJ2-7): DAMVIQNPRYQVTQFGKPVTLSCSQTLNHNVMYWYQQKSSQAPKLLFHYYDKDFNNEADTPDNFQSRRPNTSFCFLDIRSPGLGDTAMYLCATSRDFSGRAAAYEQYFGPGTRLTVT.

The V call is TRBV6-5, the J call TRBJ1-1; no definite D call. Germline-derived CDR1 and CDR2 are MNHEY and SVGAGI. Deletions cut 2 bases from V and 0 bases from J, with 7 bases between. The CDR3 loop spans 14 amino acids. The CDR3 DNA is TGTGCCAGCAGTTACAGCACGATGAACACTGAAGCTTTCTTT. It translates to CASSYSTMNTEAFF.

The V gene is TRBV28, the J gene TRBJ2-5, with D possibly TRBD1 on 6 matching bases. With 6 bases removed from V and 6 bases from J, the gap between germline ends came to 14 bases. CDR3 length: 13 residues. Germline CDR1 reads MDHEN; CDR2 reads SYDVKM. The DNA of the CDR3 is TGTGCCAGCAGCTTGGACAGCGAGCAGACCCAGTACTTC. Translated: CASSLDSEQTQYF. Based on the CDR3 plus reference TRBV28 and TRBJ2-5, the full variable domain is DVKVTQSSRYLVKRTGEKVFLECVQDMDHENMFWYRQDPGLGLRLIYFSYDVKMKEKGDIPEGYSVSREKKERFSLILESASTNQTSMYLCASSLDSEQTQYFGPGTRLLVL.

V is TRBV9 and J is TRBJ2-1; 9 bases agree with TRBD2. Trimming took 5 bases from V and 1 from J; bases not matched to a gene: 7. CDR1 SGDLS and CDR2 YYNGEE come from the germline V gene. The CDR3 has 16 amino acids. The CDR3 DNA sequence: TGTGCCAGCAGTGCCGCGGGAGGGCCTTCCTACAATGAGCAGTTCTTC. Translated, it gives CASSAAGGPSYNEQFF. Full variable domain (rest looked up from reference TRBV9 and TRBJ2-1): DSGVTQTPKHLITATGQRVTLRCSPRSGDLSVYWYQQSLDQGLQFLIQYYNGEERAKGNILERFSAQQFPDLHSELNLSSLELGDSALYFCASSAAGGPSYNEQFFGPGTRLTVL.

The chain couples TRBV2 to TRBJ2-1; TRBD2 might be the D (6 bases). CDR3 length equals 14 residues. V lost 9 bases, J lost 6 bases, and 18 bases lay in between. CDR1 is SNHLY, CDR2 FYNNEI, per germline. CDR3 amino acids: CASKAPAGFNEQFF. CDR3 DNA: TGTGCCAGTAAAGCCCCGGCGGGGTTCAATGAGCAGTTCTTC. Together with reference TRBV2 and TRBJ2-1, the CDR3 gives the full variable domain: EPEVTQTPSHQVTQMGQEVILRCVPISNHLYFYWYRQILGQKVEFLVSFYNNEISEKSEIFDDQFSVERPDGSNFTLKIRSTKLEDSAMYFCASKAPAGFNEQFFGPGTRLTVL.

The J gene is TRBJ2-3, the V gene TRBV27, with D unresolved. This CDR3 contains 13 residues. V was shortened by 1 base and J by 2 bases, with 4 bases between the two germline ends. Germline lookup yields CDR1 MNHEY and CDR2 SMNVEV (reference sequence). CDR3 loop: CASSLWVTDTQYF. The CDR3 region has the DNA TGTGCCAGCAGTTTATGGGTCACAGATACGCAGTATTTT.

The CDR3 sequence is CASSLFKDTEAFF. The DNA of the CDR3 is TGTGCCAGCAGCTTATTTAAGGACACTGAAGCTTTCTTT. V is TRBV11-2 and J is TRBJ1-1; D unresolved. The germline V gene has CDR1 SGHAT and CDR2 FQNNGV. V lost 2 bases to trimming and J lost 3 bases, with 7 bases between them. The CDR3 length is 13 residues.